This section outlines one T cell receptor (beta chain) sequence together with its context. The sample originates from a study of blood T cell repertoires in COVID-19. Whole-study context: Whether acute or convalescent, the COVID-19 samples came from the United States, Italy and Spain. PBMCs, B-cell-depleted T cells, or T cells provided the cDNA or gDNA that made up the material.

Clones were read by immunoSEQ multiplex PCR, and TCRdb kept only the in-frame ones, dropping some. The table has about 330,000 clones, about 90% seen once. The study recruited people aged roughly 18 to 100 years across roughly 25 US areas. CDR1 SGHDN and CDR2 FVKESK come from the germline V gene. V lost 1 base, J lost 7 bases, and 11 bases lay in between. The CDR3 is 14 amino acids. V and J are TRBV14 and TRBJ1-3; D is unresolved. Sequenced sample: PBMCs or T cells enriched from blood (not recorded which). The receptor was isolated from a woman in her 30s who had recovered from COVID-19. The CDR3 spells CASSQGGLRNTIYF. The CDR3 DNA sequence: TGTGCCAGCAGCCAAGGCGGGTTAAGGAACACCATATATTTT.